This T cell receptor (beta chain) emerged from a study of blood T cell repertoires in COVID-19. At the level of the study: Donors in the United States, Italy and Spain gave samples during acute or convalescent COVID-19. The cDNA or gDNA used as material had been derived from T cells, B-cell-depleted T cells, or PBMCs.

In the source study's methods: Reference gene primer amplification in the assay estimated nucleated cell counts. Assay used: immunoSEQ multiplex PCR; TCRdb lists only in-frame clones, some missing. V and J calls and clone size follow that table, whereas D and trimming were derived from the DNA. The sample yields approximately 160,000 clones, over 90% seen once. Germline V gene data show CDR1 as MNHEY and CDR2 as SMNVEV (reference sequence). CDR3 length: 16 amino acids. V lost 2 bases and J 0 bases, leaving 8 bases between the germline ends. The TCR sequence derives from a man aged 50 to 60 with acute or convalescent COVID-19. The chain carries TRBV27 and TRBJ2-6; D not certain. The sequencing sample was made of peripheral blood. CDR3 loop: CASSLTVSSGANVLTF. The CDR3 DNA is TGTGCCAGCAGTTTAACAGTGAGCTCTGGGGCCAACGTCCTGACTTTC.